These 31 T cell receptor beta chains share one sample of origin, sequenced in a study of T-cell memory formation after mild COVID-19. MiXCR was run by TCRdb on the 5' RACE reads, yielding one entry per CDR3 protein. This table holds nearly 350,000 distinct CDR3 sequences, 10% to 15% found once. Sequencing was carried out using PBMCs or a T cell subset sorted from them (not recorded which). These receptors came from a man younger than 30 who had mild COVID-19 (a few samples of this study predate the infection). Cell type and time point are not known.

The sample holds a few counts of this clonotype. The chain is built from TRBV4-1 and TRBJ1-4; possibly TRBD1 for D (5 bases). Germline V lookup: CDR1 MGHRA, CDR2 YSYEKL. The V gene lost 4 bases and the J gene lost 5 bases, with 14 bases spanning the gap. There are 15 residues in the CDR3. The CDR3 region has the DNA TGCGCCAGCAGCCTGAGGAACCGGGACAATGAAAAACTGTTTTTT. Its translation is CASSLRNRDNEKLFF.

The chain is built from TRBV2 and TRBJ2-5, with D possibly matching TRBD2 (5 bases). Germline values: CDR1 SNHLY, CDR2 FYNNEI. Deletions cut 3 bases from V and 5 bases from J, with 10 bases between. There are 13 residues in the CDR3. CDR3 sequence (DNA): TGTGCCAGCAGTGATCGGGATAGGGAGACCCAGTACTTC. Protein product: CASSDRDRETQYF.

Here the CDR3 DNA reads TGTGCCAGCAGTATAGCGGACTTCTCCTACAATGAGCAGTTCTTC. Protein: CASSIADFSYNEQFF. The chain joins TRBV6-5 to TRBJ2-1; maybe TRBD2 (6 bases). The CDR3 has 15 amino acids. Between the trimmed V and J ends, which lost 5 bases and 0 bases, there was a span of 11 bases. Germline values: CDR1 MNHEY, CDR2 SVGAGI.

The sample holds a few counts of this clonotype. CDR3 sequence: CASRPNDRADTQYF. The CDR3 DNA is TGTGCCAGCAGACCAAACGACAGGGCAGATACGCAGTATTTT. V and J are TRBV7-9 and TRBJ2-3; 7 positions agree with TRBD1. V gave up 6 bases and J gave up 4 bases; unmatched junction bases: 7. This CDR3 is 14 amino acids long. Germline V gene sequence: CDR1 SEHNR, CDR2 FQNEAQ (reference sequence). Looking up the rest from reference TRBV7-9 and TRBJ2-3 gives the full variable domain: DTGVSQNPRHKITKRGQNVTFRCDPISEHNRLYWYRQTLGQGPEFLTYFQNEAQLEKSRLLSDRFSAERPKGSFSTLEIQRTEQGDSAMYLCASRPNDRADTQYFGPGTRLTVL.

This sequence joins TRBV15 and TRBJ1-5, with D maybe TRBD1 (5 bases). The CDR3 extends over 15 amino acids. The germline CDR1 and CDR2 sequences are LNHNV and YYDKDF (reference sequence). Trimming took 6 bases from V and 5 from J, leaving 17 bases between them. In DNA, the CDR3 is TGTGCCACCAGACCCCAGGGAAGCCCGGATCAGCCCCAGCATTTT. Translating it yields CATRPQGSPDQPQHF.

The chain has TRBV11-2 and TRBJ2-7; D is unclear. V lost 5 bases and J 5 bases, leaving 22 bases between the germline ends. Per the germline V gene, CDR1 is SGHAT and CDR2 is FQNNGV. The CDR3 has 16 residues. The CDR3 DNA is TGTGCCAGCAGCCCAAGCCCCGGCGGACGCCTGGACGAGCAGTACTTC. This encodes CASSPSPGGRLDEQYF.

V usage is TRBV5-6 and J usage is TRBJ2-4; D unclear. The CDR3 has 13 amino acids. Looked up from germline, CDR1 is SGHDT and CDR2 is YYEEEE. The V end was cut by 0 bases, the J end by 9 bases, with 10 bases between. The CDR3 region is CASSLVSVAIQYF. Written as DNA, the CDR3 is TGTGCCAGCAGCTTGGTTTCAGTGGCCATTCAGTACTTC.

V usage is TRBV7-9 and J usage is TRBJ2-3; D remains unclear. The CDR3 sequence is 15 residues long. Between the trimmed V and J ends, which lost 7 bases and 0 bases, there was a span of 14 bases. The germline gives CDR1 SEHNR, CDR2 FQNEAQ (reference sequence). CDR3 loop: CASTPLTESTDTQYF. CDR3 bases: TGTGCCAGCACCCCTCTGACGGAAAGCACAGATACGCAGTATTTT.

This chain joins TRBV4-1 and TRBJ2-1; no clear D. The germline V gene has CDR1 MGHRA and CDR2 YSYEKL. The CDR3 contains 17 residues. V was trimmed by 4 bases and J by 1 base, leaving 17 bases between them. CDR3 loop: CASSLTSLRFSYNEQFF. The CDR3 DNA sequence: TGCGCCAGCAGCCTGACGTCGCTGCGGTTTTCCTACAATGAGCAGTTCTTC.

This clonotype showed up just a few times. The chain combines TRBV5-1 with TRBJ1-1, with D possibly TRBD1 on 5 matching bases. Looked up from germline, CDR1 is SGHRS and CDR2 is YFSETQ. The germline V and J ends were trimmed by 0 bases and 3 bases, with 12 bases remaining between them. This CDR3 has 15 amino acids. The CDR3 DNA reads as TGCGCCAGCAGCTTGGTATCGGGGGGTGACACTGAAGCTTTCTTT. Residues: CASSLVSGGDTEAFF.

This clonotype was counted at least ten times. The chain joins TRBV3-1 to TRBJ2-7; a possible D gene is TRBD2 (6 bases). The CDR3 has 14 amino acids. Trimming removed 4 bases at V and 3 bases at J, with 13 bases between. Per germline, CDR1 LGHDT and CDR2 YNNKEL (reference sequence). CDR3 sequence (DNA): TGTGCCAGCAGCCCAGGGACTGGACTCTACGAGCAGTACGTC. Protein: CASSPGTGLYEQYV.

A few counts support this clonotype. The chain combines TRBV6-1 with TRBJ2-7; D is ambiguous. V was clipped by 4 bases and J by 0 bases, with 13 bases between them. This CDR3 is built from 15 residues. The germline V gene has CDR1 MNHNS and CDR2 SASEGT. CDR3 region: CASSAWAFYSYEQYF. In DNA form, the CDR3 reads TGTGCCAGCAGTGCTTGGGCCTTCTACTCCTACGAGCAGTACTTC.

In this sample, this clonotype turned up a few times. The CDR3 coding sequence is TGTGCCAGCAGCTCTCGTGCCTGGGAGCGGACGGGCCCCCTCCACTTT. Translating it yields CASSSRAWERTGPLHF. The chain carries TRBV7-2 and TRBJ1-6; D is uncertain. V gave up 4 bases and J gave up 13 bases, with 23 bases separating them. Germline CDR1 reads SGHTA; CDR2 reads FQGNSA. The CDR3 is 16 residues long.

This clonotype was seen ten or more times. This CDR3 reads CASSSGTGGGQPQHF. DNA for the CDR3: TGTGCCAGCAGCTCTGGGACAGGGGGCGGTCAGCCCCAGCATTTT. The rearrangement links TRBV7-2 to TRBJ1-5; 12 positions match TRBD1. Germline CDR1 reads SGHTA; CDR2 reads FQGNSA. The CDR3 sequence is 15 residues long. V lost 4 bases and J lost 6; bases outside the gene matches: 4.

The CDR3 protein is CAITQRGHEQYF. The CDR3 DNA reads TGTGCCATCACCCAGAGGGGGCACGAGCAGTACTTC. V and J are TRBV10-3 and TRBJ2-7, with TRBD1 matching over 7 bases. The V gene's germline CDR1 is ENHRY and CDR2 SYGVKD. The J segment lost 5 bases and the V segment lost 7 bases, leaving 5 bases of the junction unmatched. CDR3 length equals 12 residues.

This clonotype was counted only a few times. V gene TRBV10-2 combines with J gene TRBJ2-1, with a tentative D call TRBD2 (6 bases). Germline CDR1 and CDR2: WSHSY and SAAADI. V was cut by 5 bases and J by 4 bases, with 18 bases left in between. The CDR3 length is 16 residues. CDR3 region: CASSSAFWAGYNEQFF. The DNA for the CDR3 is TGCGCCAGCAGTTCCGCTTTCTGGGCGGGGTACAATGAGCAGTTCTTC.

This clonotype was counted only a few times. The V and J genes are TRBV28 and TRBJ2-6; a weak D match, TRBD2 (5 bases). The CDR3 has 16 residues. Looked up from germline, CDR1 is MDHEN and CDR2 is SYDVKM. Trimming took off 5 bases at V and 0 bases at J, with 11 bases between the two ends. The CDR3 region is CASSGGPSSGANVLTF. CDR3 in DNA: TGTGCCAGCAGTGGAGGACCAAGCTCTGGGGCCAACGTCCTGACTTTC.

In this sample, this clonotype turned up many times. The chain carries TRBV23-1 and TRBJ2-4; no clear D. Being an ORF, TRBV23-1 has a function that is uncertain. This CDR3 contains 14 residues. V shed 0 bases and J shed 8 bases, with 11 bases lying between them. The CDR3 loop reads CASSQSKGRYIQYF. CDR3 sequence (DNA): TGCGCCAGCAGTCAATCGAAAGGCCGATACATTCAGTACTTC.

Many counts were recorded for this clonotype. The rearrangement uses TRBV5-1 and TRBJ2-3; D is possibly TRBD1 or TRBD2 (5 bases each). With 1 base removed from V and 2 bases from J, the gap between germline ends came to 11 bases. Per the germline V gene, CDR1 is SGHRS and CDR2 is YFSETQ. The CDR3 sequence is 15 residues long. This chain's CDR3 is CASSLPGPITDTQYF. CDR3 DNA sequence: TGCGCCAGCAGCTTGCCGGGACCGATCACAGATACGCAGTATTTT.

This clonotype came up a few times. The CDR3 DNA reads as TGCGCCAGCAGCCAGGGGGACAGAGCCAAAAACATTCAGTACTTC. Translating it yields CASSQGDRAKNIQYF. This sequence joins TRBV4-1 and TRBJ2-4; 7 bases are a match to TRBD1. CDR3 length: 15 amino acids. Germline V gives CDR1 MGHRA, CDR2 YSYEKL. V lost 3 bases, J lost 0 bases, and 2 bases stayed unmatched.

This clonotype was seen more than once but under ten times. The chain joins TRBV6-4 to TRBJ2-3; D is uncertain. This CDR3 spans 15 amino acids. Trimming stripped 4 bases from V and 5 bases from J, with 16 bases between. CDR1 MRHNA and CDR2 SNTAGT come from the germline V gene. DNA for the CDR3: TGTGCCAGCAGTGTTGCTGTTGGCGGCGAAGATACGCAGTATTTT. Translation: CASSVAVGGEDTQYF.

In its sample, this clonotype was seen a few times. The chain carries TRBV6-2 or TRBV6-3 and TRBJ1-6, with D possibly matching TRBD1 (6 bases). Germline V gene sequence: CDR1 MNHEY, CDR2 SVGEGT. This CDR3 has 14 residues. Deletions cut 6 bases from V and 10 bases from J, with 16 bases between. This CDR3 is CASRQTGRYSPLHF. The DNA of the CDR3 is TGTGCCAGCAGACAGACAGGCCGTTACTCACCCCTCCACTTT.

This clonotype appeared many times. The chain combines TRBV2 with TRBJ2-5; possible D gene TRBD2, 7 bases. The CDR3 has 15 residues. The germline CDR1 and CDR2 sequences are SNHLY and FYNNEI. The V end was cut by 7 bases, the J end by 4 bases, with 19 bases between. CDR3 coding DNA: TGTGCCAGCAATAATCGCGGGGGCCGAGGAGAGACCCAGTACTTC. Translation: CASNNRGGRGETQYF.

This clonotype appeared a few times. V usage is TRBV7-9 and J usage is TRBJ1-2, with D unresolved. Germline CDR1 and CDR2: SEHNR and FQNEAQ (reference sequence). The CDR3 spans 11 residues. V lost 5 bases, J lost 5 bases, and 6 bases lay in between. As DNA, the CDR3 is TGTGCCAGCAGCCACACGTATGGCTACACCTTC. It codes for CASSHTYGYTF.

This clonotype was picked up a small number of times. A clone one base away is much larger, so this may be a read error. The chain joins TRBV6-6 to TRBJ2-5; unclear D gene. Trimming took 7 bases from V and 5 from J, leaving 11 bases between them. Germline V gene data show CDR1 as MNHNY and CDR2 as SVGAGI (reference sequence). This CDR3 has 12 amino acids. The CDR3 loop is CASTRPLETQYF. CDR3 coding DNA: TGTGCCAGCACCCGACCCCTGGAGACCCAGTACTTC.

This chain uses TRBV29-1 with TRBJ2-1; 8 nucleotides agree with TRBD1. Trimming cost V 5 bases and J 4 bases; bases outside gene matches: 7. Germline V CDR1 and CDR2: SQVTM, ANQGSEA. This CDR3 region has 14 residues. In DNA, the CDR3 is TGCAGCGTTCGCCGGGACAGGACGTACAATGAGCAGTTCTTC. As protein: CSVRRDRTYNEQFF.

This clonotype was seen a handful of times. The rearrangement uses TRBV7-2 and TRBJ1-2; the D gene is possibly TRBD1 (6 bases). Germline V gives CDR1 SGHTA, CDR2 FQGNSA. This CDR3 has 14 amino acids. Trimming took off 1 base at V and 8 bases at J, with 14 bases between the two ends. CDR3 nucleotides: TGTGCCAGCAGCTTAGTTCGGCAGGGGCTGGGCTACACCTTC. Translation gives CASSLVRQGLGYTF. Supplemented by reference TRBV7-2 and TRBJ1-2, the full variable domain reads GAGVSQSPSNKVTEKGKDVELRCDPISGHTALYWYRQSLGQGLEFLIYFQGNSAPDKSGLPSDRFSAERTGGSVSTLTIQRTQQEDSAVYLCASSLVRQGLGYTFGSGTRLTVV.

This clonotype occurred a few times. J is TRBJ2-1 and V is TRBV5-5; D may be TRBD1 or TRBD2 (5 bases each). V was clipped by 0 bases and J by 7 bases, with 14 bases between them. Germline V CDR1 and CDR2: SGHKS, YYEKEE (reference sequence). This CDR3 comprises 15 residues. The CDR3, as DNA: TGTGCCAGCAGCTTGGTCCGGGACGGTCAAAATGAGCAGTTCTTC. Translation: CASSLVRDGQNEQFF.

A few counts support this clonotype. The V gene is TRBV7-2, the J gene TRBJ2-1, with D perhaps TRBD1 (6 bases). This CDR3 is built from 15 residues. Trimming pared 4 bases from V and 9 bases from J, leaving 19 bases between. CDR1 is SGHTA, CDR2 FQGNSA, per germline. The CDR3 DNA reads as TGTGCCAGCAGCTCAGGGGTTCGGACCAATTTTGAGCAGTTCTTC. This codes for CASSSGVRTNFEQFF.

The rearrangement joins TRBV6-2 or TRBV6-3 to TRBJ2-7; D gene uncertain. There are 11 residues in the CDR3. Trimming cost V 7 bases and J 6 bases, with 10 bases left between them. CDR1 is MNHEY and CDR2 is SVGEGT in the germline V gene. CDR3 protein: CASTLASEQYF. The CDR3 nucleotides are TGTGCCAGCACCCTTGCGAGCGAGCAGTACTTC.

The V and J genes are TRBV5-1 and TRBJ1-5; 7 bases map to TRBD1. The CDR3 runs 14 residues. Trimming at V came to 5 bases and at J to 0 bases, leaving 2 bases not matched to a gene. CDR1 is SGHRS, CDR2 YFSETQ, per germline. In DNA, the CDR3 is TGCGCCAGCAGATGGGACAGTAGCAATCAGCCCCAGCATTTT. It codes for CASRWDSSNQPQHF.